A single sample is the source of the 10 T cell receptor beta chains below, sequenced in a study of blood T cells in healthy people across ages. Primers used in a second PCR of roughly 6 to 11 cycles were a sample-barcoded 5' primer and a J-beta primer mix. In TCRdb, the 5' RACE reads were re-called with MiXCR into one record per CDR3 protein. Of 1.5 million to 2 million distinct CDR3 sequences listed, 28% are singletons. Sequenced input: blood. Receptor source: a young woman in good health.

Notes on this clonotype: One end of the junction does not line up with germline, which may come from a read error. This chain uses TRBV18 with TRBJ1-2; D is undetermined. CDR1 and CDR2 (germline): KGHSH, LQKENI. The CDR3 has 14 residues. This chain's CDR3 is CAGSPGSDYLDCTF. The CDR3 DNA follows: TGTGCCGGCTCACCAGGTTCAGACTACTTAGACTGCACCTTC.

This clonotype was seen ten or more times. V usage is TRBV5-5 and J usage is TRBJ2-5, with 8 nucleotides matching TRBD2. The junction had 9 bases not matched to a gene; V was cut back by 0 bases and J by 2 bases. Germline CDR1 is SGHKS and CDR2 is YYEKEE (reference sequence). CDR3 length equals 17 residues. The CDR3 sequence: CASSLVVERGYQETQYF. In DNA, the CDR3 is TGTGCCAGCAGCTTGGTGGTCGAGCGGGGGTATCAAGAGACCCAGTACTTC.

This clonotype was recorded at least ten times. This sequence joins TRBV29-1 and TRBJ2-7; TRBD1 matches 9 bases. Losses at the gene ends were 5 bases for V and 3 bases for J; bases not matched to a gene: 8. There are 14 residues in the CDR3. Germline V lookup: CDR1 SQVTM, CDR2 ANQGSEA. As DNA, the CDR3 is TGCAGCGTTTACGTGATGGACAGGGGCTACGAGCAGTACTTC. This sequence encodes CSVYVMDRGYEQYF.

This clonotype was recorded a few times. The V and J genes are TRBV2 and TRBJ2-1; D remains unclear. The length of the CDR3 is 14 residues. CDR1 is SNHLY and CDR2 is FYNNEI in the germline V gene. The V and J ends lost 5 bases and 0 bases respectively, with 8 bases between them. CDR3 sequence reads: CASSTTDSYNEQFF. The CDR3 DNA reads as TGTGCCAGCAGTACCACAGACTCCTACAATGAGCAGTTCTTC.

A few counts support this clonotype. The chain links TRBV5-1 to TRBJ1-6; 9 bases are shared with TRBD1. CDR3 length: 15 residues. The V gene end was trimmed by 0 bases and the J gene end by 10 bases; junction bases not matched to a gene: 5. Germline V gene data show CDR1 as SGHRS and CDR2 as YFSETQ. The chain's CDR3 is CASSLGDREMSPLHF. DNA of the CDR3: TGCGCCAGCAGCTTGGGGGACAGGGAAATGTCACCCCTCCACTTT.

This clonotype was recorded at least ten times. The J gene is TRBJ1-2, the V gene TRBV7-2; 11 bases match TRBD1. Germline CDR1 is SGHTA and CDR2 is FQGNSA. CDR3 length: 15 amino acids. V lost 5 bases, J lost 8 bases, and 10 bases stayed unmatched. CDR3 bases: TGTGCCAGCAGCAAGACCGGGACAGGGGGGTACGGCTACACCTTC. As protein: CASSKTGTGGYGYTF.

About this clonotype: A much larger clone lies one base from this, so it may be a read error. V gene TRBV9 combines with J gene TRBJ2-7, with 9 positions matching TRBD1. The CDR3 consists of 15 residues. J lost 7 bases, V lost 5 bases, and 13 bases had no gene match. The germline V gene encodes CDR1 SGDLS and CDR2 YYNGEE. CDR3 nucleotide sequence: TGTGCCAGCAGGTCGGACAGGGGCGGCCTTGGGGAGCAGTACTTC. It specifies CASRSDRGGLGEQYF.

This clonotype was recorded many times. This chain uses TRBV7-2 with TRBJ2-3; D call uncertain. Germline V lookup: CDR1 SGHTA, CDR2 FQGNSA. This CDR3 comprises 13 residues. V gave up 5 bases and J gave up 5 bases, with 11 bases separating them. The CDR3 DNA reads TGTGCCAGCAGCCAGGCAAGGCAAGATACGCAGTATTTT. As protein: CASSQARQDTQYF. The entire variable domain, with the rest obtained from reference TRBV7-2 and TRBJ2-3, is as follows: GAGVSQSPSNKVTEKGKDVELRCDPISGHTALYWYRQSLGQGLEFLIYFQGNSAPDKSGLPSDRFSAERTGGSVSTLTIQRTQQEDSAVYLCASSQARQDTQYFGPGTRLTVL.

This clonotype has more than one count but fewer than ten. The rearrangement links TRBV20-1 to TRBJ2-5, with D tentatively TRBD1 or TRBD2 (5 bases each). CDR1 DFQATT and CDR2 SNEGSKA come from the germline V gene (reference sequence). The CDR3 is 14 residues long. V lost 3 bases to trimming and J lost 4 bases, with 15 bases between them. The CDR3 loop reads CSARSAGRGETQYF. CDR3 coding DNA: TGCAGTGCTAGGAGTGCGGGTAGGGGAGAGACCCAGTACTTC.

Of note for this clonotype: A read error is possible here, since a much larger clone lies one base away. The chain combines TRBV29-1 with TRBJ2-7; 7 bases match TRBD1. There are 13 residues in the CDR3. The germline V gene encodes CDR1 SQVTM and CDR2 ANQGSEA. The CDR3 sequence: CGVSGTDYYEQYF. The CDR3 DNA is TGCGGCGTTTCCGGGACAGACTACTACGAGCAGTACTTC.